This T cell receptor (beta chain) was sequenced for a study of blood T cell repertoires in COVID-19. On the study more broadly: Sites across the United States, Italy and Spain contributed samples from acute and convalescent COVID-19.

Per the original methods: Reference gene primer amplification in the assay estimated nucleated cell counts. Data came from immunoSEQ multiplex PCR; TCRdb stores just in-frame clones and leaves some out. The DNA gave D and trimming, while V, J and clone size come from that table. Of about 370,000 clones listed, around 87% are singletons. Patients from Seattle were sampled longitudinally, starting during active infection. The receptor was derived from a woman aged 25 to 39 with COVID-19, enrolled during active disease. Material: peripheral blood.

The CDR3 DNA sequence: TGTGCCACCTCCGGGGGGGATCAGCCCCAGCATTTT. It encodes CATSGGDQPQHF. The chain employs TRBV6-5 and TRBJ1-5; the D gene is possibly TRBD1 (5 bases). The germline V and J ends were trimmed by 10 bases and 5 bases, with 12 bases remaining between them. The CDR3 is made up of 12 amino acids. CDR1 and CDR2 (germline): MNHEY, SVGAGI.